Following are 5 T cell receptor beta chains from one sample sequenced in a study of T cells after yellow fever vaccination. TCRdb ran MiXCR on the 5' RACE reads and lists one entry per CDR3 protein. The table records roughly 300,000 distinct CDR3 sequences, roughly 8.4% of them present only once. The sample consisted of PBMCs, taken approximately 47 days after the first yellow fever vaccination. These receptors were obtained from a man younger than 35 who received the YFV17D yellow fever vaccine.

The table lists this clonotype with a few counts. V usage is TRBV7-9 and J usage is TRBJ2-1, with TRBD2 matching over 14 bases. V shed 5 bases and J 8 bases; nucleotides not matched to a gene: 5. This CDR3 has 15 amino acids. The germline CDR1 and CDR2 sequences are SEHNR and FQNEAQ (reference sequence). CDR3 in amino acids: CASSRLAGGLYEQFF. DNA of the CDR3: TGTGCCAGCAGCCGACTAGCGGGGGGGCTATATGAGCAGTTCTTC.

This clonotype was recorded at least ten times. Here the CDR3 DNA reads TGCGCCAGCAGCCAGAGGACTAGCGGGGACTACGAGCAGTACGTC. It codes for CASSQRTSGDYEQYV. V is TRBV4-1 and J is TRBJ2-7; 12 nucleotides align to TRBD2. CDR1 is MGHRA, CDR2 YSYEKL, per germline. The CDR3 is made up of 15 amino acids. V was clipped by 3 bases and J by 3 bases; unmatched bases: 3.

This chain uses TRBV7-3 with TRBJ2-5; D gene unclear. Trimming left V 5 bases short and J 0 bases short, with 22 bases between. Germline CDR1 is SGHTA and CDR2 is FQGTGA. The CDR3 length is 18 residues. The CDR3 nucleotides read TGTGCCAGCAGCCGCCGAAAATACACTCCAAGGAACCAAGAGACCCAGTACTTC. Protein: CASSRRKYTPRNQETQYF.

The chain employs TRBV5-1 and TRBJ2-2, with a weak D call TRBD2 (5 bases). V was pared by 3 bases and J by 4 bases, with 13 bases between. Germline loops: CDR1 SGHRS, CDR2 YFSETQ. CDR3 length: 15 residues. The CDR3 DNA reads TGCGCCAGCAGCTCGGGATTCCGAGGCACCGGGGAGCTGTTTTTT. Translation: CASSSGFRGTGELFF.

This clonotype has a handful of counts. The chain carries TRBV27 and TRBJ2-3, with 8 nucleotides matching TRBD1. The trim removed 2 bases at V and 1 base at J, leaving 5 bases unmatched. This CDR3 has 16 residues. The germline CDR1 and CDR2 sequences are MNHEY and SMNVEV (reference sequence). The CDR3 coding sequence is TGTGCCAGCAGTTTACTAAGGACAGGGCGCACAGATACGCAGTATTTT. It translates to CASSLLRTGRTDTQYF.